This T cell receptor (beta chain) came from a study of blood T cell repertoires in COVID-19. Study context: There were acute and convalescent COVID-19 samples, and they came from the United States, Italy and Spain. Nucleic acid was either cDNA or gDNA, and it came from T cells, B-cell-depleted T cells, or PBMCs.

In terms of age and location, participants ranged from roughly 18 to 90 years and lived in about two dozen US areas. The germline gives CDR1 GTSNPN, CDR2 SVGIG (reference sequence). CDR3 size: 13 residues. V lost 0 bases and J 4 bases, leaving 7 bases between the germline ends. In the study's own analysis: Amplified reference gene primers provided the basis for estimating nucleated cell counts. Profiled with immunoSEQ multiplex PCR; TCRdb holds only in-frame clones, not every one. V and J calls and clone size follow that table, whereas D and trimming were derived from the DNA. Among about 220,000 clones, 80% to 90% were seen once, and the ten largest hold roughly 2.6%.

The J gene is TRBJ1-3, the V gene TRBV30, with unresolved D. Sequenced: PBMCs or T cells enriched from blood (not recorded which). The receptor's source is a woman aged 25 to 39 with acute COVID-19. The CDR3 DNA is TGTGCCTGGAGTGTATCGTTGGGAAACACCATATATTTT. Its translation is CAWSVSLGNTIYF.